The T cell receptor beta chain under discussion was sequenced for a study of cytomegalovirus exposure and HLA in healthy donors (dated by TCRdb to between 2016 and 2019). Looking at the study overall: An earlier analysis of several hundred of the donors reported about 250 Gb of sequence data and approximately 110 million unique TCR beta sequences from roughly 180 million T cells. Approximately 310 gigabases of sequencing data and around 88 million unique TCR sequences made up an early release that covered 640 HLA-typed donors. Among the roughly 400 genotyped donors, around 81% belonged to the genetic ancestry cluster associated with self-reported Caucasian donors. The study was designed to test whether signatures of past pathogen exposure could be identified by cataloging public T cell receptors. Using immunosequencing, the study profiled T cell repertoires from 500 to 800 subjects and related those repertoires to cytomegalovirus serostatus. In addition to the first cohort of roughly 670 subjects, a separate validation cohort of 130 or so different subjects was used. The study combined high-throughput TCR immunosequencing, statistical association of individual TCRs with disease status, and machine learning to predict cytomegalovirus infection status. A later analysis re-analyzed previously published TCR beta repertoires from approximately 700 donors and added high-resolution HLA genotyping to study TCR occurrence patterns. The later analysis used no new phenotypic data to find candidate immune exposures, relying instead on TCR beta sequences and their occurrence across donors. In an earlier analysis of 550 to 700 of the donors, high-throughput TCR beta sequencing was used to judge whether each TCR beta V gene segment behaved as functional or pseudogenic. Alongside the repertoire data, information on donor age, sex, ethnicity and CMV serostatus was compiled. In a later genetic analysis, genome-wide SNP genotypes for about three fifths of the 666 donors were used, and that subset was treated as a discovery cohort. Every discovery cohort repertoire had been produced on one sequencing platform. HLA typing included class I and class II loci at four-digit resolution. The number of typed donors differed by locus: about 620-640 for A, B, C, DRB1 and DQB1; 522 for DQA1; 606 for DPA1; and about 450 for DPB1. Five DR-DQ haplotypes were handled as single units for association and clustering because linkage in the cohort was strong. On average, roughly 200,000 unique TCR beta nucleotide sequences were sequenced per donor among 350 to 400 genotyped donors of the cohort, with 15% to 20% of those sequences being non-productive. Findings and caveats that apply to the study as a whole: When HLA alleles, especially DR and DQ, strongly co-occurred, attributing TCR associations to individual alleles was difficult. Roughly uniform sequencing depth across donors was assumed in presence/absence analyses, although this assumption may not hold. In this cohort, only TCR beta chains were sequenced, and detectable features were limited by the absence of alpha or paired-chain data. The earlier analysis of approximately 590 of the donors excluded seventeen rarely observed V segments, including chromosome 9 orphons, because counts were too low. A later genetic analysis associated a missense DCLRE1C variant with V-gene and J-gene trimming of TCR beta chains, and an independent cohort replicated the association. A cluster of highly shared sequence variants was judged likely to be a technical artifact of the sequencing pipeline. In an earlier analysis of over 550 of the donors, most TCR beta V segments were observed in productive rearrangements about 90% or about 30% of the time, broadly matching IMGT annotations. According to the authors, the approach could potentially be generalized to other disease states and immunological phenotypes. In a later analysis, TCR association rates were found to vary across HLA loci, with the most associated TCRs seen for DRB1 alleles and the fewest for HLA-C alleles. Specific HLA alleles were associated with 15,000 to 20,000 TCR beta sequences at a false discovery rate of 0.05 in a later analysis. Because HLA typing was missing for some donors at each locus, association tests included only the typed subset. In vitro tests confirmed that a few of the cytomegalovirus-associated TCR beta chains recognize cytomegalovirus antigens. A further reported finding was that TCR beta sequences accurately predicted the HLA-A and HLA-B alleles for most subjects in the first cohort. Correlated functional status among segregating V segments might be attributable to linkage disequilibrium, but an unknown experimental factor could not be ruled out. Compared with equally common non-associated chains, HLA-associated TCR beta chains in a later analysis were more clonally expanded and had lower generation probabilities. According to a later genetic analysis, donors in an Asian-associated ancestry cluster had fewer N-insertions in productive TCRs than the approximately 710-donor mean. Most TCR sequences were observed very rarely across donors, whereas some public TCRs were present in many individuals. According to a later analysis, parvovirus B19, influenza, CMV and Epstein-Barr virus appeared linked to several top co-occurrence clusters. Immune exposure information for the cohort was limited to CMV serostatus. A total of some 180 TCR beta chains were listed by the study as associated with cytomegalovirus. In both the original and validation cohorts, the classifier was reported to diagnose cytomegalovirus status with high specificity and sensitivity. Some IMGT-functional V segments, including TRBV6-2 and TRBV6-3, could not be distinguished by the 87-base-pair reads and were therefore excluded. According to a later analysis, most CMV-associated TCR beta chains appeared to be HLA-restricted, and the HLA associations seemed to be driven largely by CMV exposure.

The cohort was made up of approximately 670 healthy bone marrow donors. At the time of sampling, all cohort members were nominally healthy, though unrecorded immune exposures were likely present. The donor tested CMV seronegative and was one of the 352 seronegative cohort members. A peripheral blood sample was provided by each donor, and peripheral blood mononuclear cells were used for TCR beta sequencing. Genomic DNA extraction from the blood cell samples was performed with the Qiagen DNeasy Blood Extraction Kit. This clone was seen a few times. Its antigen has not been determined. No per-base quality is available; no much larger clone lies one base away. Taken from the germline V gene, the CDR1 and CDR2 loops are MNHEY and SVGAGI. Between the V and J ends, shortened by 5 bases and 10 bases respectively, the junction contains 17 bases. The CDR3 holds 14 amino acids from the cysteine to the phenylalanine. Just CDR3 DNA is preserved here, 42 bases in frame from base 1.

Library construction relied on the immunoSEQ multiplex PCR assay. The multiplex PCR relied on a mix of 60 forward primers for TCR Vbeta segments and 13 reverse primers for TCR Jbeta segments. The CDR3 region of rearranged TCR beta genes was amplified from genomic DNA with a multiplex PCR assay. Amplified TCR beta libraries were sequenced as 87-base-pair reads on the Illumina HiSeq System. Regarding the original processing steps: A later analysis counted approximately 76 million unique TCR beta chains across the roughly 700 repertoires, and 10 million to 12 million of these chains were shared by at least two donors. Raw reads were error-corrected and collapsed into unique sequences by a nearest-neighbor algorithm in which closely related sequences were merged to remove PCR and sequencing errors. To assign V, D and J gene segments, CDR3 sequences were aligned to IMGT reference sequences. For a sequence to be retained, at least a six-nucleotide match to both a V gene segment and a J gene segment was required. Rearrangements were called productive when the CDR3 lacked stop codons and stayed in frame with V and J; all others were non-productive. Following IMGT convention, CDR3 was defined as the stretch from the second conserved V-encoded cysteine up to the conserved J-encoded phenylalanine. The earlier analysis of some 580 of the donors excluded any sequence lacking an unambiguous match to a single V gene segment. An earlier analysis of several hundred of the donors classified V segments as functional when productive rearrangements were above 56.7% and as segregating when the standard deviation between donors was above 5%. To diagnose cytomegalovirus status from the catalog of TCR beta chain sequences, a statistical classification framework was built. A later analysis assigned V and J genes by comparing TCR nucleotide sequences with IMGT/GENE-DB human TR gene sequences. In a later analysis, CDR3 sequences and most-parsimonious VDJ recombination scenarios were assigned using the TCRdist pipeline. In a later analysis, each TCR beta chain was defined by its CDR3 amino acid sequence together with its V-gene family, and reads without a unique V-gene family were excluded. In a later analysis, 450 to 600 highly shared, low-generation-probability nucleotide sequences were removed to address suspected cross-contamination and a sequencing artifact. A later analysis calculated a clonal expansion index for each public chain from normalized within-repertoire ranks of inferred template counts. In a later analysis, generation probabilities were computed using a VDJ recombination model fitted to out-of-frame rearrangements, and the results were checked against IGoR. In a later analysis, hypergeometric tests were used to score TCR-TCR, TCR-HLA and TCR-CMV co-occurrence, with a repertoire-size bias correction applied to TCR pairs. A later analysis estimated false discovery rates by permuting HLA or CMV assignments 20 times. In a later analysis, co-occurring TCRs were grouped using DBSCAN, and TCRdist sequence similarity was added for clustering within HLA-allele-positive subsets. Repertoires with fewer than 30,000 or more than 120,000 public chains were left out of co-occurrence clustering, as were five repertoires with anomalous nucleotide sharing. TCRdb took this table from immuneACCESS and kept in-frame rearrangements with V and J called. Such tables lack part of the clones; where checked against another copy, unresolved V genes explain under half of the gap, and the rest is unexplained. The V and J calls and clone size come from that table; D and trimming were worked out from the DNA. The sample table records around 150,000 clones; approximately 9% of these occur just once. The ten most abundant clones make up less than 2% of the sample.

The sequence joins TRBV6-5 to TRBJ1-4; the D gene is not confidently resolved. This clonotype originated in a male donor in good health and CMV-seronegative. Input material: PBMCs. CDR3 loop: CASSDRLPTVKLFF. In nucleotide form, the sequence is TGTGCCAGCAGTGATAGACTTCCTACGGTAAAACTGTTTTTT.